This T cell receptor beta chain was retrieved from a study of prognosis after radiotherapy for stage I lung cancer. This CDR3 comprises 14 residues. The trim removed 3 bases at V and 6 bases at J, leaving 0 bases unmatched. Germline V gives CDR1 SGHDT, CDR2 YYEEEE. This clonotype was seen at least ten times. Multiplex PCR, run in two rounds, amplified TCR beta CDR3 from genomic DNA. First-round PCR employed TRBV- and TRBJ-specific primers for each gene. PCR's second round employed universal primers. TCRdb processed the multiplex PCR reads anew with MiXCR; each CDR3 protein has one entry. The data hold 25,000 to 35,000 distinct CDR3 sequences, with about 42% observed a single time.

The clonotype comes from a donor aged 50 or older with non-small cell lung cancer. Sequencing was performed on PBMCs, taken before or after stereotactic body radiation therapy (not recorded which). The chain recombines TRBV5-6 with TRBJ1-6, with 10 bases that match TRBD1. The CDR3 protein is CASSWDRGNSPLHF. CDR3 nucleotide sequence: TGTGCCAGCAGCTGGGACAGGGGTAATTCACCCCTCCACTTT.